Following are 9 T cell receptor beta chains from one sample sequenced in a study of blood T cell repertoires in COVID-19. The protocol was immunoSEQ multiplex PCR, while the TCRdb copy is restricted to in-frame clones and leaves out a portion. The table includes about 330,000 clones, 70% to 90% detected once. Sample: PBMCs or T cells enriched from blood (not recorded which). The receptors originated from a woman in her twenties or thirties who had recovered from COVID-19.

This clone was picked up a small number of times. The chain employs TRBV2 and TRBJ2-2, with D perhaps matching TRBD2 (6 bases). The germline CDR1 and CDR2 sequences are SNHLY and FYNNEI. V was cut by 0 bases and J by 4 bases, with 18 bases left in between. The CDR3 sequence is 18 residues long. In nucleotides, the CDR3 is TGTGCCAGCAGTGAAGCGCTTCCAGGACCCGGGGGCACCGGGGAGCTGTTTTTT. Amino acids: CASSEALPGPGGTGELFF.

The genes are TRBV27 and TRBJ2-7, with TRBD1 as a possible D gene (6 bases). Germline V gene sequence: CDR1 MNHEY, CDR2 SMNVEV (reference sequence). The ends were cut back, 2 bases at V and 4 bases at J, with 9 bases in the middle. The CDR3 length is 13 residues. CDR3 nucleotide sequence: TGTGCCAGCAGTTTAAACAGGGCATACGAGCAGTACTTC. It specifies CASSLNRAYEQYF.

The CDR3 is CASNYRDRGEKLFF. The CDR3 DNA reads TGTGCCAGCAACTACCGGGACAGGGGTGAAAAACTGTTTTTT. This chain links TRBV6-5 with TRBJ1-4; 10 nucleotides align to TRBD1. Trimming removed 7 bases from V and 7 bases from J; junction bases left unmatched: 6. The CDR3 extends over 14 amino acids. The germline gives CDR1 MNHEY, CDR2 SVGAGI.

The rearrangement joins TRBV19 to TRBJ1-1; D is possibly TRBD1 (6 bases). The CDR3 length is 16 residues. Trimming cost V 7 bases and J 0 bases, with 18 bases left between them. Germline CDR1 LNHDA, CDR2 SQIVND (reference sequence). This chain's CDR3 is CASIGDRTEMNTEAFF. The CDR3 DNA follows: TGTGCCAGTATAGGCGATCGGACAGAGATGAACACTGAAGCTTTCTTT.

This chain links TRBV12-3 or TRBV12-4 with TRBJ2-4; D remains unclear. The CDR3 spans 13 residues. Trimming shortened V by 6 bases and J by 9 bases, and 15 bases separated the two germline ends. CDR3 coding DNA: TGTGCCAGCAGCGGTGATATCGGCGGCATTCAGTACTTC. As protein: CASSGDIGGIQYF.

The chain joins TRBV5-6 to TRBJ1-5; 7 nucleotides align to TRBD1. The CDR3 has 16 amino acids. Trimming removed 0 bases from V and 6 bases from J; junction bases left unmatched: 9. Germline lookup yields CDR1 SGHDT and CDR2 YYEEEE. The chain's CDR3 is CASSLGTGASGQPQHF. CDR3 DNA: TGTGCCAGCAGCTTGGGTACAGGGGCGAGTGGTCAGCCCCAGCATTTT.

The chain is built from TRBV2 and TRBJ1-3; 10 nucleotides line up with TRBD1. CDR3 length: 16 residues. Per germline, CDR1 SNHLY and CDR2 FYNNEI. V shed 2 bases and J 4 bases; nucleotides not matched to a gene: 5. The chain's CDR3 is CASSEMGQGNGNTIYF. The CDR3 region has the DNA TGTGCCAGCAGTGAAATGGGACAGGGGAACGGAAACACCATATATTTT.

The J gene is TRBJ2-2, the V gene TRBV5-4, with unresolved D. Looked up from germline, CDR1 is SGHNT and CDR2 is YYREEE (reference sequence). V was pared by 0 bases and J by 7 bases, with 13 bases between. This CDR3 has 15 residues. CDR3 amino acids: CASSLDGRRFGELFF. The CDR3 DNA reads TGTGCCAGCAGCTTGGATGGGCGCAGGTTCGGGGAGCTGTTTTTT.

The CDR3 here is CASSLGSTGSNTGELFF. As DNA, the CDR3 is TGTGCCAGCAGCTTAGGGTCGACAGGATCGAACACCGGGGAGCTGTTTTTT. V is TRBV7-6 and J is TRBJ2-2; tentatively, D is TRBD1 (6 bases). Germline-derived CDR1 and CDR2 are SGHVS and FNYEAQ. The CDR3 loop spans 17 amino acids. Deletions cut 1 base from V and 0 bases from J, with 12 bases between.